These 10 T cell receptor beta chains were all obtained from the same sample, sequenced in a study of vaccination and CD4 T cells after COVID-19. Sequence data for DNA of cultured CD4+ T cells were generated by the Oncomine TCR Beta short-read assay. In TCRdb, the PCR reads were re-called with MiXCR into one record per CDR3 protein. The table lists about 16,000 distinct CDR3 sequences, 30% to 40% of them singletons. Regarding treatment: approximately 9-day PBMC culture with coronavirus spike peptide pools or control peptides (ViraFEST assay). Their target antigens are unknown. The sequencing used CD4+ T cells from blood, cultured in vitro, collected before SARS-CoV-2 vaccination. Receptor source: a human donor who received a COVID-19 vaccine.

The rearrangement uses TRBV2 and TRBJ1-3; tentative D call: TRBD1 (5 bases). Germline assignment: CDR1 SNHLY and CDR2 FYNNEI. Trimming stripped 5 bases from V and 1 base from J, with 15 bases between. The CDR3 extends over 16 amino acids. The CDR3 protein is CASSPGRSSSGNTIYF. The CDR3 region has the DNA TGTGCCAGCAGTCCGGGACGCTCGTCATCTGGAAACACCATATATTTT. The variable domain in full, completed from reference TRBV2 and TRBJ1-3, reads EPEVTQTPSHQVTQMGQEVILRCVPISNHLYFYWYRQILGQKVEFLVSFYNNEISEKSEIFDDQFSVERPDGSNFTLKIRSTKLEDSAMYFCASSPGRSSSGNTIYFGEGSWLTVV.

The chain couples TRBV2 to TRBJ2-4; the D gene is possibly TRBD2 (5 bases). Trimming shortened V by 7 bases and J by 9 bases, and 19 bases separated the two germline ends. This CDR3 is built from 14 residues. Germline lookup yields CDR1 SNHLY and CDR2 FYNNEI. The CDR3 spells CASKVRKSGGIQYF. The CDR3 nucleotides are TGTGCCAGCAAGGTCAGAAAATCTGGAGGCATTCAGTACTTC. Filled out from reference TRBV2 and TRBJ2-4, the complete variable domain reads EPEVTQTPSHQVTQMGQEVILRCVPISNHLYFYWYRQILGQKVEFLVSFYNNEISEKSEIFDDQFSVERPDGSNFTLKIRSTKLEDSAMYFCASKVRKSGGIQYFGAGTRLSVL.

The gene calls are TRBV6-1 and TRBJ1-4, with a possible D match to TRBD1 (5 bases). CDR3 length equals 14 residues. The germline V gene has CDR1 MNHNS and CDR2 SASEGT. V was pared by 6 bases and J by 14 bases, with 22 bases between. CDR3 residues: CASSLPGTRRGLFF. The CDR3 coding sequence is TGTGCCAGCAGCTTACCGGGGACCCGAAGAGGGCTGTTTTTT.

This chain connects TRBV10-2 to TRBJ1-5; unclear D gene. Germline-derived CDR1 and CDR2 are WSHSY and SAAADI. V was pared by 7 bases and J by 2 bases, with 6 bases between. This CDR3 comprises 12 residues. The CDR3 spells CASTRGNQPQHF. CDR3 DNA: TGCGCCAGCACCCGGGGCAATCAGCCCCAGCATTTT.

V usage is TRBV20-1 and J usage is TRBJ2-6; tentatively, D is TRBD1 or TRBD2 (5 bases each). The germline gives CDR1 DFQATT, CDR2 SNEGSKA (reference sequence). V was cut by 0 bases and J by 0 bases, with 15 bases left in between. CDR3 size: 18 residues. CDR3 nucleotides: TGCAGTGCTAGAGAGGGACGTAGCGTATCCTCTGGGGCCAACGTCCTGACTTTC. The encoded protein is CSAREGRSVSSGANVLTF.

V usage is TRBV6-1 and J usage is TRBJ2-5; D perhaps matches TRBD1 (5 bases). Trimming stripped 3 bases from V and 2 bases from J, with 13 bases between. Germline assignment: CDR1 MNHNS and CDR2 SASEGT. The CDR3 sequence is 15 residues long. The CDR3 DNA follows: TGTGCCAGCAGTGACTTTGTCAGGGCACAAGAGACCCAGTACTTC. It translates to CASSDFVRAQETQYF.

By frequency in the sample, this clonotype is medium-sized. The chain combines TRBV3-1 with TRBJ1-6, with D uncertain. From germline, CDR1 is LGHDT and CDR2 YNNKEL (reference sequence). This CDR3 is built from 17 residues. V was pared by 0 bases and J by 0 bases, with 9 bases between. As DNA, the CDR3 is TGTGCCAGCAGCCAAGAGGCGGAAAGCTCCTATAATTCACCCCTCCACTTT. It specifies CASSQEAESSYNSPLHF.

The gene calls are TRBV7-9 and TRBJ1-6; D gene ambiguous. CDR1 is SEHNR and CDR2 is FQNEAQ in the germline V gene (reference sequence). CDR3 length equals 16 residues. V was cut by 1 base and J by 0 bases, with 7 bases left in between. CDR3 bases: TGTGCCAGCAGCTTAGGGGAAAGCTCCTATAATTCACCCCTCCACTTT. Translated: CASSLGESSYNSPLHF. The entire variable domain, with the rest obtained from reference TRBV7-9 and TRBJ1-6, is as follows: DTGVSQNPRHKITKRGQNVTFRCDPISEHNRLYWYRQTLGQGPEFLTYFQNEAQLEKSRLLSDRFSAERPKGSFSTLEIQRTEQGDSAMYLCASSLGESSYNSPLHFGNGTRLTVT.

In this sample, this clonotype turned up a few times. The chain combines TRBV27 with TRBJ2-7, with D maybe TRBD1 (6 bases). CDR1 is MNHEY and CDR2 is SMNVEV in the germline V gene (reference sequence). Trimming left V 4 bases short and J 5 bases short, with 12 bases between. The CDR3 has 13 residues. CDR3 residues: CASSSRNRDEQYF. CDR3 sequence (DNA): TGTGCCAGCAGTTCGAGGAACAGGGACGAGCAGTACTTC.

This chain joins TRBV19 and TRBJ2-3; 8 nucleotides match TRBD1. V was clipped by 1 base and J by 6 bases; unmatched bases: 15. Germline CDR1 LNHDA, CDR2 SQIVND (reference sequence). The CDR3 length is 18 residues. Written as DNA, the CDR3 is TGTGCCAGTAGTATAGTAAGCTTGAGCAGGGGGCTTTCGGATACGCAGTATTTT. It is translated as CASSIVSLSRGLSDTQYF.